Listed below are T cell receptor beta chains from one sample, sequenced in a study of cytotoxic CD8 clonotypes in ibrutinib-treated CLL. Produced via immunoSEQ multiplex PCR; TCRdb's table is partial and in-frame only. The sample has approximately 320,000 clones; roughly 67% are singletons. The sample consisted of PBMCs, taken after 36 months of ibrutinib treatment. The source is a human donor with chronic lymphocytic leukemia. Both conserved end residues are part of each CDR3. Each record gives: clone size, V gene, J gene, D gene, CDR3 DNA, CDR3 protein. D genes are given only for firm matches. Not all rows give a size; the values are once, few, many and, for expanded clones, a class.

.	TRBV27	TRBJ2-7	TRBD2	TGTGCCAGCAGACCCCTAGCGGGGATCCTCTACGAGCAGTACTTC	CASRPLAGILYEQYF
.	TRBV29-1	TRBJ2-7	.	TGCAGCTCCGGACGGCGTTCCTACGAGCAGTACTTC	CSSGRRSYEQYF
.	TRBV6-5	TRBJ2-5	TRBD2	TGTGCCAGCAGTGGCTCGGGGGGGATGGAGACCCAGTACTTC	CASSGSGGMETQYF
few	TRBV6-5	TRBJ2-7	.	TGTGCCAGCAGTTACCCGGGACGGAACTACGAGCAGTACTTC	CASSYPGRNYEQYF
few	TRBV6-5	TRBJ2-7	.	TGTGCCAGCAGTCCCTCCCCCTATTCAGGTGGCGAGCAGTACTTC	CASSPSPYSGGEQYF
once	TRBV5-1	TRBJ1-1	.	TGCGCCAGCAGCTTACAGGTTCCGAACACTGAAGCTTTCTTT	CASSLQVPNTEAFF
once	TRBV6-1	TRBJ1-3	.	TGTGCCACCCGTCGGGGGCTTTTAAACACCATATATTTT	CATRRGLLNTIYF
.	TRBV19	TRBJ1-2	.	TGTGCCAGTAGTACCAACTCCGGGACACACTATGGCTACACCTTC	CASSTNSGTHYGYTF
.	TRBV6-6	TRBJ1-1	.	TGTGCCAGCAGTTACTCGGCGTCACCGGGCACTGAAGCTTTCTTT	CASSYSASPGTEAFF
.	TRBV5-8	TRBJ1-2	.	TGTGCCAGCAGCTTGGTTGGAACGGGGGGCTACACCTTC	CASSLVGTGGYTF
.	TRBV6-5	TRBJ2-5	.	TGTGCCAGCAGTTACGTTAGGGAGACCCAGTACTTC	CASSYVRETQYF
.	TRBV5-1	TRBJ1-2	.	TGCGCCAGCAGCTCTCAGGGGACCCATGGCTACACCTTC	CASSSQGTHGYTF
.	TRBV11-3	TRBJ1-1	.	TGTGCCAGCAGCCCGGGACAATCGAACACTGAAGCTTTCTTT	CASSPGQSNTEAFF
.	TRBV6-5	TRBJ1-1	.	TGTGCCAGCGGGGTTGGGGGAGGCACTGAAGCTTTCTTT	CASGVGGGTEAFF
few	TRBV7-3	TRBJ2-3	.	TGTGCCAGCAGCTTAACGCCAGGAAGCACAGATACGCAGTATTTT	CASSLTPGSTDTQYF
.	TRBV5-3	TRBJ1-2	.	TGTGCCAGAAGCTTGACAGTTCACCTATCATGGGGCTACACCTTC	CARSLTVHLSWGYTF
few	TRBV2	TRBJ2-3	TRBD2	TGTGCCAGCAGTAGCGGGGGGGCTGGGACAGATACGCAGTATTTT	CASSSGGAGTDTQYF
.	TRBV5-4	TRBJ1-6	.	TGTGCCAGCAGCGGAGACCCGGCGGATTCACCCCTCCACTTT	CASSGDPADSPLHF
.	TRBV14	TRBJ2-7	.	TGTGCCAGCAGCCATTTTCCGGACGAACCCTACGAGCAGTACTTC	CASSHFPDEPYEQYF
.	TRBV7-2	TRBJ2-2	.	TGTGCCAGCAGCTTCCGGGACTCGGCGAACACCGGGGAGCTGTTTTTT	CASSFRDSANTGELFF
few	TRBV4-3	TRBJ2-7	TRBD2	TGCGCCAGCAGCCAAACTAGCGGTCAGCCCTACGAGCAGTACTTC	CASSQTSGQPYEQYF
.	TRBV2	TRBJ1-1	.	TGTGCCAGCAGTGAAGAGGGGAACACTGAAGCTTTCTTT	CASSEEGNTEAFF
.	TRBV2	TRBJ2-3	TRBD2	TGTGCCAGCAGTGAAGAAGTTAGCGGGAGTACAGATACGCAGTATTTT	CASSEEVSGSTDTQYF
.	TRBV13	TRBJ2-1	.	TGTGCCAGCAGCCTCCCGGGTGGGGCATCCTACAATGAGCAGTTCTTC	CASSLPGGASYNEQFF
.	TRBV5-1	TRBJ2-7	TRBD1	TGCGCCAGCAGCTTGGCGGGACAGACATACGAGCAGTACTTC	CASSLAGQTYEQYF
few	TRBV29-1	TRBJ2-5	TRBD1	TGCAGCGTCGATGCAGGACAGGGCTTGGAGACCCAGTACTTC	CSVDAGQGLETQYF
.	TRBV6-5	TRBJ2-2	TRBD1	TGTGCCAGCAGACAGGGGTCCGGGGAGCTGTTTTTT	CASRQGSGELFF
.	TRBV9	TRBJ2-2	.	TGTGCCAGCAGCGTAACGGGGAGGTCTAACACCGGGGAGCTGTTTTTT	CASSVTGRSNTGELFF
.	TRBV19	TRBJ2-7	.	TGTGCCAGTAGTATACTTGGAGGGTACGAGCAGTACTTC	CASSILGGYEQYF
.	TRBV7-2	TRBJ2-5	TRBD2	TGTGCCAGCAGAGGACTAGCAAGGGAGACCCAGTACTTC	CASRGLARETQYF
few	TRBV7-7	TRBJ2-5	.	TGTGCCAGCAGCCCCAGCGGCCAAGAGACCCAGTACTTC	CASSPSGQETQYF
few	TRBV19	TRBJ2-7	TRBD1	TGTGCCAGTAGTAGGACCGGACAGGGTTACGAGCAGTACTTC	CASSRTGQGYEQYF
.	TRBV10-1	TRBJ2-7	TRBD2	TGCGCCAGCAGCCCAACCTCGGGGGGCTACGAGCAGTACTTC	CASSPTSGGYEQYF
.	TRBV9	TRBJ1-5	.	TGTGCCAGCAGCGTAGATAGGGATCAGCCCCAGCATTTT	CASSVDRDQPQHF
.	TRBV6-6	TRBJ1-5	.	TGTGCCAGCAGGGAACAGGGCAATCAGCCCCAGCATTTT	CASREQGNQPQHF
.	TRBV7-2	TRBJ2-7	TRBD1	TGTGCCAGCAGTCGTACGACAGGGGGCTCCTACGAGCAGTACTTC	CASSRTTGGSYEQYF
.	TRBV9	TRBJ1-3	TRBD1	TGTGCCAGCAGCGTTGGGACAGCTATCTCTGGAAACACCATATATTTT	CASSVGTAISGNTIYF
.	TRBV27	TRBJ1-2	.	TGTGCCAGCAGTCCAGGGACACACCCCTTCTATGGCTACACCTTC	CASSPGTHPFYGYTF
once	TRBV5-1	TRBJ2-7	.	TGCGCCAGCAGCTTCGGGATTAGCCTCGAGCAGTACTTC	CASSFGISLEQYF
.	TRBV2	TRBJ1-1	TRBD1	TGTGCCAGCAGAAGGACCGGGACAGCGACAACTGAAGCTTTCTTT	CASRRTGTATTEAFF
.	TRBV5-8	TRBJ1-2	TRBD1	TGTGCCAGCAGACGAGCAAGGGACAGAGGGTACTATGGCTACACCTTC	CASRRARDRGYYGYTF
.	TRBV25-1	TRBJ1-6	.	TGTGCCAGCAGTGACGGCGGGGCAGGGTCTTCACCCCTCCACTTT	CASSDGGAGSSPLHF
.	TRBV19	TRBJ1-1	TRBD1	TGTGCCAGTAGTATATTCCGGGACAGAGGCCCTGAAGCTTTCTTT	CASSIFRDRGPEAFF
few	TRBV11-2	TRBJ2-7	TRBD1	TGTGCCAGCAGCTCCAAGGACAGGCCCCCCTACGAGCAGTACTTC	CASSSKDRPPYEQYF
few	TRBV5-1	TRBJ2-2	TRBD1	TGCGCCAGCAGCTTGTATACCGGGACAGGGGCCGGGGAGCTGTTTTTT	CASSLYTGTGAGELFF
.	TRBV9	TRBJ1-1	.	TGTGCCAGCAGCGTAGGGGGTCCCCGGAACACTGAAGCTTTCTTT	CASSVGGPRNTEAFF
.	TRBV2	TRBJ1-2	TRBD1	TGTGCCAGCAGCCTCCTCTTACAGGGGGGCTATGGCTACACCTTC	CASSLLLQGGYGYTF
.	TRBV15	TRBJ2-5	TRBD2	TGTGCCACCAGCAGAGATCCGACCCAGCGGGGGGTGGAGACCCAGTACTTC	CATSRDPTQRGVETQYF
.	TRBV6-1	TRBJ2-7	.	TGTGCCAGCACCCCACGGGCAAAAACCTACGAGCAGTACTTC	CASTPRAKTYEQYF
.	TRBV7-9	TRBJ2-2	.	TGTGCCAGCAGCTTTTGGGACACCGGGGAGCTGTTTTTT	CASSFWDTGELFF
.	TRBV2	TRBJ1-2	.	TGTGCCAGCAGTGGGGAGCCGAGCCCCAACTATGGCTACACCTTC	CASSGEPSPNYGYTF
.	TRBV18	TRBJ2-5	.	TGTGCCAGCTCACGGGGGGCCCTTTATCAAGAGACCCAGTACTTC	CASSRGALYQETQYF
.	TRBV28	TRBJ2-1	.	TGTGCCAGCAGTTTATCCACAGGGCGGTTTGAGCAGTTCTTC	CASSLSTGRFEQFF
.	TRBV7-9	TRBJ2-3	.	TGTGCCAGCAGCTTAGGGTCGTCAGATACGCAGTATTTT	CASSLGSSDTQYF
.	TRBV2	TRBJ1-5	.	TGTGCCAGCAGTGCCGCCGGGGAGACCCAGCATTTT	CASSAAGETQHF
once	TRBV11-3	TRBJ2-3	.	TGTGCCAGCAGCTTAGGAGGAGCAAGCACAGATACGCAGTATTTT	CASSLGGASTDTQYF
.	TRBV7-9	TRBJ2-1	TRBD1	TGTGCCAGCAGCTCAGGGGGCTATGAGCAGTTCTTC	CASSSGGYEQFF
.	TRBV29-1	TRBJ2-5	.	TGCAGCGTTGAACGGGAGACCCAGTACTTC	CSVERETQYF
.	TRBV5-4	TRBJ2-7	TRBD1	TGTGCCAGCAGCACCGGGACAGGGGGGTTCGAGCAGTACTTC	CASSTGTGGFEQYF